This paragraph covers one T cell receptor beta chain sequence. Trimming took 0 bases from V and 2 from J, leaving 4 bases between them. CDR1 and CDR2 from the germline V gene are KGHSH and LQKENI. The CDR3 runs to 14 residues. The sample originates from a study of human T cells and chemical hapten exposure. Study at large: Patients were mainly female, each with alopecia areata, totalis or universalis.

The study used a library that attached unique molecular identifiers to individual cDNA molecules. TCRdb independently ran MiXCR on the RACE reads; one entry per CDR3 protein. In the table there are tens of thousands of distinct CDR3 sequences, around 12% of which are singletons. Described time point: pre-sensitization, week 0. Treatment denoted: therapeutic diphenylcyclopropenone sensitization with weekly scalp DPC. The sequence was obtained from a woman aged 30 to 39 with alopecia areata. Some clones in this sample may be carry-over from other donors' samples. The chain links TRBV18 to TRBJ2-2; D uncertain. The sample here was whole blood, taken in connection with sensitization to the hapten diphenylcyclopropenone (DPC). The CDR3: CASSPPTNTGELFF. In DNA form, the CDR3 reads TGTGCCAGCTCACCACCGACTAACACCGGGGAGCTGTTTTTT.